This T cell receptor beta chain is drawn from a study of early T cells in non-severe SARS-CoV-2 infection. The V end lost 2 bases, the J end lost 0 bases, and 5 bases lay between the germline ends. Germline V gene sequence: CDR1 GTSNPN, CDR2 SVGIG (reference sequence). The CDR3 runs to 12 residues. MiXCR, run by TCRdb on the 5' RACE reads, gives a single entry per CDR3 protein. Here the sample spans around 78,000 distinct CDR3 sequences, 9.5% to 13% being singletons. The rearrangement uses TRBV30 and TRBJ2-7; D uncertain. The clonotype originates from an adult who was a healthcare worker with PCR-confirmed SARS-CoV-2 infection or an uninfected control (not recorded which). The source was whole blood, collected at baseline. Written as DNA, the CDR3 is TGTGCCTGGAGTACGGCCTCCTACGAGCAGTACTTC. Protein: CAWSTASYEQYF.